Here is one T cell receptor beta chain with its context. Its cognate antigen is unknown. Looked up from germline, CDR1 is MNHEY and CDR2 is SVGAGI. The CDR3 is 14 residues long. The trim removed 1 base at V and 5 bases at J, leaving 4 bases unmatched. These data originate in a study of T cell responses to AZD1222 COVID-19 vaccine. General study results and limits: Repertoires were sampled only after the peak T cell response. The CD4 TCRs associated with vaccination extended across spike and predominated at 160-218 and 743-854.

The data were produced by immunoSEQ multiplex PCR, yet TCRdb's version contains in-frame clones alone and is incomplete. The sample yields 150,000 to 200,000 clones, 85% to 95% seen once. This receptor was taken from an adult who received the AZD1222 COVID-19 vaccine. The gene calls are TRBV6-5 and TRBJ1-1; TRBD1 matches 7 bases. Sequenced material: peripheral blood, taken 28 days after the second AZD1222 dose. The CDR3 region is CASSYYRGGTEAFF. CDR3 in DNA: TGTGCCAGCAGTTACTACAGGGGAGGAACTGAAGCTTTCTTT.